This T cell receptor (beta chain) is from a study of patients and donors after allogeneic stem cell transplantation (dated by TCRdb to the early 2020s). Measured from the cysteine to the phenylalanine, the CDR3 is 13 residues long. The only DNA kept is the CDR3, 39 bases in frame from the first base. Reading the germline V gene gives CDR1 MDHEN and CDR2 SYDVKM. V loses 2 bases of germline sequence and J loses 5 bases, and the interval between the two ends is 7 bases. This clonotype has more than one count but fewer than ten. The antigen this receptor binds is unknown. Base qualities are not provided; no much larger clone lies one nucleotide away. The library came from RT-PCR. This sample was sequenced with a NextSeq 550. TCRdb trimmed the raw reads at Q25, called clones with MiXCR and kept productive beta chains. Rows with a matching CDR3 protein are joined into one entry that keeps the most common DNA and genes. For this sample there are more than 150,000 distinct CDR3 sequences; roughly two fifths appear just once. The leading ten clones occupy 30% to 35% of the sample.

The TCR comes from a human donor who was either an allogeneic HSCT recipient or a stem cell or donor lymphocyte infusion donor (not recorded which). It is not recorded whose cells these are; they may come from a transplant donor. This chain is built from TRBV28 and TRBJ1-3, with no confidently assigned D gene. The sequenced material came from blood, either unsorted or a sorted T cell fraction (not recorded which). The CDR3 is CASSLQGRNTIYF. The nucleotides read TGTGCCAGCAGTTTACAAGGGAGAAACACCATATATTTT.